These T cell receptor beta chains were read from a single sample in a study of cytomegalovirus exposure and HLA in healthy donors. Method: immunoSEQ multiplex PCR; TCRdb's copy keeps in-frame clones and lacks some. The data hold approximately 75,000 clones, with roughly 82% observed a single time. What was sequenced was PBMCs. Receptors were obtained from a man between 65 and 85 years old in good health and CMV-seropositive. CDR3s include the opening cysteine and the closing phenylalanine or tryptophan. Fields, in order: clone size, V gene, D gene, J gene, CDR3 protein, CDR3 DNA. A D gene is named only where the DNA matches it firmly. Clone size is given for some rows only: seen once, a few or many times, or a class if the clone is expanded.

.,TRBV6-5,.,TRBJ1-3,CASSYIGAGNTIYF,TGTGCCAGCAGTTACATCGGGGCTGGAAACACCATATATTTT
.,TRBV10-3,TRBD1,TRBJ1-2,CAISPRPGQGANYGYTF,TGTGCCATCAGTCCCCGTCCGGGACAGGGGGCTAACTATGGCTACACCTTC
.,TRBV18,.,TRBJ2-7,CASSRGGSSYEQYF,TGTGCCAGCTCCAGGGGAGGGAGCTCCTACGAGCAGTACTTC
.,TRBV5-8,.,TRBJ2-3,CASSRGAVSTDTQYF,TGTGCCAGCAGCCGGGGGGCGGTTAGCACAGATACGCAGTATTTT
.,TRBV5-6,.,TRBJ2-5,CARSLCQEDLTQYF,TGTGCCAGAAGCTTGTGCCAGGAGGATCTTACCCAGTACTTC
.,TRBV5-1,TRBD1,TRBJ2-3,CASSPGDRETQYF,TGCGCCAGCAGCCCCGGGGACAGGGAGACGCAGTATTTT
.,TRBV5-4,.,TRBJ1-2,CASSLAFRHLSGGYTF,TGTGCCAGCAGCTTGGCCTTCCGACACTTAAGCGGTGGCTACACCTTC
.,TRBV5-8,.,TRBJ2-5,CASSFLQGEGSETQYF,TGTGCCAGCAGCTTTTTACAGGGCGAGGGATCGGAGACCCAGTACTTC
once,TRBV11-2,.,TRBJ1-1,CASSPQYTEAFF,TGTGCCAGCAGCCCACAGTACACTGAAGCTTTCTTT
once,TRBV7-9,.,TRBJ1-4,CASSPDGFGGEKLFF,TGTGCCAGCAGCCCTGACGGGTTCGGGGGGGAAAAACTGTTTTTT
once,TRBV28,TRBD1,TRBJ1-2,CASVGDREAGGYGYTF,TGTGCCAGCGTCGGGGACAGGGAAGCTGGGGGGTATGGCTACACCTTC
once,TRBV5-1,TRBD1,TRBJ2-5,CASSLGLGQGVRSTQYF,TGCGCCAGCAGCTTGGGGCTCGGGCAGGGGGTACGGTCGACCCAGTACTTC
few,TRBV6-1,TRBD2,TRBJ2-1,CASSPGGVKNEQFF,TGTGCCAGCAGCCCCGGGGGGGTTAAGAATGAGCAGTTCTTC
few,TRBV10-2,.,TRBJ1-5,CASSESSRDYQPQHF,TGCGCCAGCAGTGAGTCAAGCAGGGATTACCAGCCCCAGCATTTT
.,TRBV5-1,.,TRBJ1-5,CASSLQGGSNQPQHF,TGCGCCAGCAGCTTACAGGGTGGAAGCAATCAGCCCCAGCATTTT
.,TRBV6-1,.,TRBJ2-5,CASSEQGNMETQYF,TGTGCCAGCAGTGAACAGGGGAATATGGAGACCCAGTACTTC
.,TRBV6-7,.,TRBJ1-5,CASRPPGAQHF,TGTGCCAGCAGACCCCCGGGGGCCCAGCATTTT
.,TRBV4-3,TRBD1,TRBJ1-2,CASSQTDRVERGYTF,TGCGCCAGCAGCCAAACGGACAGGGTGGAACGTGGCTACACCTTC
.,TRBV7-9,.,TRBJ1-1,CASSLEPPLGGNTEAFF,TGTGCCAGCAGCTTAGAACCCCCACTAGGGGGGAACACTGAAGCTTTCTTT
.,TRBV11-2,.,TRBJ2-1,CASSIIANEQFF,TGTGCCAGCAGCATAATAGCAAATGAGCAGTTCTTC
once,TRBV6-5,.,TRBJ1-2,CASSYGQNYGYTF,TGTGCCAGCAGCTACGGACAGAACTATGGCTACACCTTC
few,TRBV2,.,TRBJ2-3,CASSEQGDTQYF,TGTGCCAGCAGCGAACAGGGTGATACGCAGTATTTT
once,TRBV5-6,.,TRBJ2-1,CASVESLLGYNEQFF,TGTGCCAGCGTAGAATCGCTTCTCGGCTACAATGAGCAGTTCTTC
.,TRBV6-1,TRBD1,TRBJ1-2,CASSEGRGYGYTF,TGTGCCAGCAGTGAAGGCAGGGGGTATGGCTACACCTTC
few,TRBV4-3,TRBD1,TRBJ2-5,CASSLGQGSGETQYF,TGCGCCAGCAGCCTTGGACAGGGAAGCGGAGAGACCCAGTACTTC
.,TRBV10-3,TRBD2,TRBJ2-7,CAISASGSRSEQYF,TGTGCCATCAGTGCTAGCGGGAGTCGTTCCGAGCAGTACTTC
.,TRBV10-1,.,TRBJ2-5,CATSGGQQQETQYF,TGCGCCACCTCGGGGGGACAACAACAAGAGACCCAGTACTTC
.,TRBV19,.,TRBJ1-3,CASTSSGNTIYF,TGTGCCAGTACGTCCTCTGGAAACACCATATATTTT
.,TRBV10-3,.,TRBJ1-5,CAINPDGREGQPQHF,TGTGCCATAAATCCCGACGGTAGGGAGGGGCAGCCCCAGCATTTT
once,TRBV7-9,.,TRBJ2-1,CASSYVGGNEQFF,TGTGCCAGCAGCTACGTAGGGGGCAATGAGCAGTTCTTC
.,TRBV7-2,.,TRBJ2-5,CASSLPGVQETQYF,TGTGCCAGCAGCCTCCCGGGGGTACAAGAGACCCAGTACTTC
.,TRBV13,.,TRBJ2-3,CASSQGRSTDTQYF,TGTGCCAGCAGCCAAGGCAGGAGCACAGATACGCAGTATTTT
.,TRBV2,TRBD1,TRBJ1-6,CASREGTGSSLHF,TGTGCCAGCAGAGAAGGGACAGGGTCTTCCCTCCACTTT
.,TRBV28,TRBD1,TRBJ2-3,CASSYRDRVTDTQYF,TGTGCCAGCAGTTACCGGGACAGGGTCACAGATACGCAGTATTTT
.,TRBV5-6,TRBD1,TRBJ1-1,CASSSTGVPLFTEAFF,TGTGCCAGCAGCTCGACAGGGGTCCCCTTGTTCACTGAAGCTTTCTTT
.,TRBV7-2,TRBD1,TRBJ2-2,CASKLRGLAGELFF,TGTGCCAGCAAACTAAGGGGGCTCGCCGGGGAGCTGTTTTTT
.,TRBV4-1,TRBD1,TRBJ2-6,CASSHGQGPSSGANVLTF,TGCGCCAGCAGCCACGGACAGGGGCCGAGCTCTGGGGCCAACGTCCTGACTTTC
.,TRBV10-1,.,TRBJ1-2,CASSPTGNYGYTF,TGCGCCAGCAGTCCGACAGGCAACTATGGCTACACCTTC
.,TRBV27,.,TRBJ1-5,CASRQQGTQPQHF,TGTGCCAGCAGACAACAGGGAACTCAGCCCCAGCATTTT
.,TRBV10-3,TRBD2,TRBJ2-1,CAISAGLAGGPWIYEQFF,TGTGCCATCAGTGCCGGACTAGCGGGAGGGCCTTGGATCTATGAGCAGTTCTTC
.,TRBV10-2,TRBD1,TRBJ1-3,CASSQQGSGNTIYF,TGCGCCAGCAGTCAACAGGGGAGTGGAAACACCATATATTTT
.,TRBV7-2,.,TRBJ2-5,CASSFGGEETQYF,TGTGCCAGCAGCTTCGGAGGGGAGGAGACCCAGTACTTC
.,TRBV18,TRBD1,TRBJ2-2,CASSPRGQGSTGELFF,TGTGCCAGCTCACCACGGGGACAGGGGAGCACCGGGGAGCTGTTTTTT
.,TRBV7-3,TRBD1,TRBJ2-7,CASSENRGFEQYF,TGTGCCAGCAGCGAAAACAGGGGTTTCGAGCAGTACTTC
.,TRBV5-1,TRBD1,TRBJ1-3,CASSLEGQAVDTIYF,TGCGCCAGCAGCTTGGAAGGACAGGCTGTCGACACCATATATTTT
.,TRBV27,TRBD1,TRBJ1-1,CASSVDRAGTEAFF,TGTGCCAGCAGTGTGGACAGGGCAGGTACTGAAGCTTTCTTT